Below, 23 T cell receptor beta chains from the same sample are listed, as sequenced in a study of identical twins. TCRdb analysed the 5' RACE reads with MiXCR anew, one entry per CDR3 protein. The table lists roughly 720,000 distinct CDR3 sequences, 18% of them singletons. Another study also made use of these data, one on T cells expressing NK-cell markers.

Sequenced material: PBMCs. Receptor source: a young woman in good health.

The gene calls are TRBV27 and TRBJ2-7, with unresolved D. CDR1 MNHEY and CDR2 SMNVEV come from the germline V gene (reference sequence). This CDR3 has 14 residues. V gave up 3 bases and J gave up 0 bases, with 9 bases separating them. CDR3 in DNA: TGTGCCAGCAGTTTTTCTAGGCCCTCCTACGAGCAGTACTTC. Its translation: CASSFSRPSYEQYF.

This clonotype occurred a few times. J is TRBJ2-1 and V is TRBV9, with 9 bases lining up with TRBD2. Germline-derived CDR1 and CDR2 are SGDLS and YYNGEE. The CDR3 length is 17 residues. Unmatched junction bases numbered 8, after V lost 4 bases and J lost 0 bases. The CDR3 DNA reads as TGTGCCAGCAGCCCAACCTCGCGGGAGGGCTCCTACAATGAGCAGTTCTTC. Protein product: CASSPTSREGSYNEQFF.

V gene TRBV3-1 combines with J gene TRBJ2-6, with D uncertain. The ends were cut back, 7 bases at V and 2 bases at J, with 21 bases in the middle. This CDR3 is 18 amino acids long. Germline CDR1 and CDR2: LGHDT and YNNKEL (reference sequence). CDR3 residues: CASTTSQVNFAGANVLTF. The CDR3 DNA follows: TGTGCCAGCACCACGAGCCAAGTTAACTTCGCTGGGGCCAACGTCCTGACTTTC.

This chain connects TRBV12-3 or TRBV12-4 to TRBJ2-1; D perhaps matches TRBD1 (7 bases). The CDR3 has 16 residues. The V gene lost 4 bases and the J gene lost 5 bases, with 18 bases spanning the gap. The CDR3 sequence is CASSYPAGTADNEQFF. The CDR3 DNA follows: TGTGCCAGCAGTTACCCCGCGGGGACAGCGGACAATGAGCAGTTCTTC.

This clonotype came up a few times. This chain joins TRBV3-1 and TRBJ2-5; D may be TRBD1 (5 bases). V was clipped by 2 bases and J by 5 bases, with 9 bases between them. This CDR3 is 13 amino acids long. Per germline, CDR1 LGHDT and CDR2 YNNKEL (reference sequence). The CDR3 DNA reads TGTGCCAGCAGCCAATCCCCAGGGGAGACCCAGTACTTC. It translates to CASSQSPGETQYF.

This chain joins TRBV5-1 and TRBJ2-7; 11 bases align to TRBD2. There are 15 residues in the CDR3. After removal of 1 base from V and 7 bases from J, the junction contained 7 bases not matched to a gene. The germline V gene encodes CDR1 SGHRS and CDR2 YFSETQ. CDR3 coding DNA: TGCGCCAGCAGCTTGAGTCCACTAGCGGGAGAAGAGCAGTACTTC. This sequence encodes CASSLSPLAGEEQYF.

The V and J genes are TRBV7-2 and TRBJ1-5; the D gene is possibly TRBD1 (6 bases). This CDR3 spans 14 amino acids. Germline CDR1 is SGHTA and CDR2 is FQGNSA. Trimming stripped 4 bases from V and 9 bases from J, with 16 bases between. The CDR3: CASSSTGMVGPQHF. The CDR3 nucleotides read TGTGCCAGCAGCTCCACAGGGATGGTGGGGCCCCAGCATTTT.

This clonotype has only a few counts. The V gene is TRBV7-6, the J gene TRBJ2-1, with no clear D. This CDR3 spans 15 amino acids. V lost 1 base and J 4 bases, leaving 11 bases between the germline ends. Germline values: CDR1 SGHVS, CDR2 FNYEAQ. The CDR3 DNA reads TGTGCCAGCAGCTTAGGCCCAGCTCAATACAATGAGCAGTTCTTC. It is translated as CASSLGPAQYNEQFF.

In the case of this clonotype: A read error may produce the germline difference seen at one junction end. This chain joins TRBV6-5 and TRBJ2-7; D may be TRBD1 or TRBD2 (5 bases each). The germline CDR1 and CDR2 sequences are MNHEY and SVGAGI. The CDR3 has 14 residues. CDR3 amino acids: CATSWGPKGEEQYF. CDR3 nucleotides: TGTGCCACCAGTTGGGGACCCAAAGGAGAAGAGCAGTACTTC.

In its sample, this clonotype was seen many times. This chain uses TRBV12-3 or TRBV12-4 with TRBJ1-4; 9 bases align to TRBD1. The CDR3 is made up of 14 amino acids. J lost 7 bases, V lost 6 bases, and 6 bases had no gene match. Here the CDR3 reads CASSLTGGSEKLFF. In DNA form, the CDR3 reads TGTGCCAGCAGCCTCACAGGGGGCAGTGAAAAACTGTTTTTT.

This clonotype was recorded a few times. This sequence joins TRBV12-3 or TRBV12-4 and TRBJ2-3; D is unresolved. V lost 11 bases and J 4 bases, leaving 25 bases between the germline ends. The CDR3 consists of 16 residues. The CDR3 DNA reads as TGTGCCTCAACCCCAAGGCGCGTCGATCGGGCAGATACGCAGTATTTT. Protein: CASTPRRVDRADTQYF.

This clonotype was observed many times. Relative to the germline gene, one junction end is altered; a read error may explain this. The CDR3 DNA follows: TGTGCCAGCAGATTAGCGGGAGGGACCTACGAGCAGTACTTC. It encodes CASRLAGGTYEQYF. The chain combines TRBV12-3 or TRBV12-4 with TRBJ2-7; TRBD2 aligns across 11 bases. The CDR3 has 14 residues.

This clonotype was picked up a small number of times. This rearrangement joins TRBV12-3 or TRBV12-4 to TRBJ2-1, with TRBD2 matching 11 bases. CDR3 length equals 16 residues. The trim removed 6 bases at V and 3 bases at J, leaving 7 bases unmatched. Written as DNA, the CDR3 is TGTGCCAGCAGCGCCAGCCTAGCGGGAGGCTACAATGAGCAGTTCTTC. It translates to CASSASLAGGYNEQFF.

This clonotype has just a few counts. The chain has TRBV11-1 and TRBJ2-2, with a possible D match to TRBD2 (6 bases). Germline V gene sequence: CDR1 SGHAT, CDR2 FQDESV (reference sequence). Trimming removed 11 bases at V and 5 bases at J, with 27 bases between. This CDR3 has 17 residues. CDR3 sequence reads: CAPGGGGTSVWTGELFF. CDR3 DNA sequence: TGTGCCCCCGGAGGTGGCGGGACCAGCGTATGGACCGGGGAGCTGTTTTTT. Full variable domain (outside the CDR3, taken from reference TRBV11-1 and TRBJ2-2): EAEVAQSPRYKITEKSQAVAFWCDPISGHATLYWYRQILGQGPELLVQFQDESVVDDSQLPKDRFSAERLKGVDSTLKIQPAELGDSAMYLCAPGGGGTSVWTGELFFGEGSRLTVL.

V and J are TRBV29-1 and TRBJ2-6; no firm D call. Trimming stripped 5 bases from V and 1 base from J, with 12 bases between. The CDR3 extends over 15 amino acids. Germline V CDR1 and CDR2: SQVTM, ANQGSEA. DNA for the CDR3: TGCAGCGTTCCTGTCACGGCGTCTGGGGCCAACGTCCTGACTTTC. It specifies CSVPVTASGANVLTF.

The CDR3 DNA is TGTGCCAGCAGGGACAGGGCCTCTAACTATGGCTACACCTTC. It encodes CASRDRASNYGYTF. This chain connects TRBV6-1 to TRBJ1-2; 8 nucleotides line up with TRBD1. The CDR3 sequence is 14 residues long. V shed 6 bases and J 0 bases; nucleotides not matched to a gene: 3. Germline V gene sequence: CDR1 MNHNS, CDR2 SASEGT.

This clonotype was seen a handful of times. The chain is built from TRBV6-1 and TRBJ2-5; D possibly corresponds to TRBD2 (6 bases). V lost 5 bases to trimming and J lost 5 bases, with 15 bases between them. This CDR3 comprises 14 residues. Germline-derived CDR1 and CDR2 are MNHNS and SASEGT. The CDR3 DNA follows: TGTGCCAGCAGTCAGACTAGGGCGCTGGAGACCCAGTACTTC. Its protein is CASSQTRALETQYF.

This clonotype was seen a few times. The chain uses TRBV5-6 and TRBJ2-7, with 8 bases identical to TRBD2. The CDR3 is made up of 15 amino acids. V lost 4 bases, J lost 2 bases, and 8 bases stayed unmatched. Germline V lookup: CDR1 SGHDT, CDR2 YYEEEE. The CDR3 DNA reads TGTGCCAGCAGCACTGGACTAGCCTCTCCCTACGAGCAGTACTTC. Encoded protein: CASSTGLASPYEQYF.

The V call is TRBV6-5, the J call TRBJ1-1; a weak D match, TRBD1 (5 bases). Per germline, CDR1 MNHEY and CDR2 SVGAGI. Between the trimmed V and J ends, which lost 1 base and 8 bases, there was a span of 14 bases. CDR3 size: 14 residues. The DNA of the CDR3 is TGTGCCAGCAGTTACTGGGGGGGTATCCAGGAAGCTTTCTTT. The encoded protein is CASSYWGGIQEAFF.

This clonotype appeared once. This rearrangement joins TRBV20-1 to TRBJ2-7; TRBD2 matches 8 bases. The germline CDR1 and CDR2 sequences are DFQATT and SNEGSKA (reference sequence). The CDR3 loop spans 14 amino acids. The J segment lost 0 bases and the V segment lost 6 bases, leaving 7 bases of the junction unmatched. Written as DNA, the CDR3 is TGCAGTGCAAACGGACTAGCCCGCTCCTACGAGCAGTACTTC. Protein: CSANGLARSYEQYF.

The chain joins TRBV12-3 or TRBV12-4 to TRBJ2-3; 9 nucleotides align to TRBD1. The CDR3 spans 15 residues. With 6 bases clipped from V and 3 bases from J, the junction kept 7 bases outside the gene matches. As DNA, the CDR3 is TGTGCCAGCAGACTACAGGGGGCAGGGACAGATACGCAGTATTTT. Translated: CASRLQGAGTDTQYF.

This chain uses TRBV29-1 with TRBJ1-2; the match to TRBD1 covers 10 bases. Germline V lookup: CDR1 SQVTM, CDR2 ANQGSEA. Trimming removed 5 bases from V and 3 bases from J; junction bases left unmatched: 3. The CDR3 contains 13 residues. DNA for the CDR3: TGCAGCGTTCGGGACAGGGGCTACTATGGCTACACCTTC. Its protein is CSVRDRGYYGYTF. Together with reference TRBV29-1 and TRBJ1-2, the CDR3 gives the full variable domain: SAVISQKPSRDICQRGTSLTIQCQVDSQVTMMFWYRQQPGQSLTLIATANQGSEATYESGFVIDKFPISRPNLTFSTLTVSNMSPEDSSIYLCSVRDRGYYGYTFGSGTRLTVV.

The table lists this clonotype with many counts. The V call is TRBV5-1, the J call TRBJ2-5, with D uncertain. Trimming left V 4 bases short and J 0 bases short, with 10 bases between. This CDR3 comprises 14 residues. The germline gives CDR1 SGHRS, CDR2 YFSETQ. This CDR3 reads CASSPGPYQETQYF. Here the CDR3 DNA reads TGCGCCAGCAGCCCCGGCCCGTACCAAGAGACCCAGTACTTC.